This TCR beta chain was captured by sequencing in a study of cytomegalovirus exposure and HLA in healthy donors. Whole-study context: The same platform was used for the 95 to 150 validation repertoires and the 650 to 800 first-cohort repertoires, a later analysis reported.

Clones were read by immunoSEQ multiplex PCR, and TCRdb kept only the in-frame ones, dropping some. The table records around 150,000 clones, just under 85% of them present only once. The CDR3 extends over 14 amino acids. CDR1 SGHTA and CDR2 FQGNSA come from the germline V gene. The V gene end was trimmed by 7 bases and the J gene end by 1 base; junction bases not matched to a gene: 7. In the case of this clone: Its antigen is not identified.

Overall study findings and caveats: Confirmation was obtained in vitro that a few CMV-associated chains are specific for CMV antigens. Most sequenced TCRs were rare (though some public TCRs occurred in many donors). Overall, approximately 150 TCR beta chains were annotated as cytomegalovirus-associated.

Material: PBMCs. The receptor was isolated from a man aged 25 to 40 in good health and CMV-seropositive. This chain joins TRBV7-2 and TRBJ2-7; the match to TRBD2 covers 7 bases. CDR3 amino acids: CASKREAGSYEQYF. The CDR3, as DNA: TGTGCCAGCAAACGGGAGGCGGGGTCCTACGAGCAGTACTTC.